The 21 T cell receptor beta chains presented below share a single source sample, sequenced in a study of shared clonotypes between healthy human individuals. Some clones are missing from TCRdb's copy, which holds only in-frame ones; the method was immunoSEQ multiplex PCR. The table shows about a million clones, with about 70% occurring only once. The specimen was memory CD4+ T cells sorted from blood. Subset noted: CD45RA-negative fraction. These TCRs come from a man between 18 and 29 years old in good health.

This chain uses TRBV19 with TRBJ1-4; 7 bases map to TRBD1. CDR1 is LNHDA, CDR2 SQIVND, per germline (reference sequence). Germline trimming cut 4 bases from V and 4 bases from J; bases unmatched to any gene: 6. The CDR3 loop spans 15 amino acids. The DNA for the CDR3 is TGTGCCAGTAGTAGACAGGGAGCAGATAATGAAAAACTGTTTTTT. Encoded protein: CASSRQGADNEKLFF.

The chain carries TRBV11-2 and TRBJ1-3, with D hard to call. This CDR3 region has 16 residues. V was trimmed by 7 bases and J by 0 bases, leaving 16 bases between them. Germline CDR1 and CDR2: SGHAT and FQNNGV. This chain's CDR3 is CASTPSVESSGNTIYF. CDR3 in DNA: TGTGCCAGCACCCCAAGCGTGGAGAGCTCTGGAAACACCATATATTTT.

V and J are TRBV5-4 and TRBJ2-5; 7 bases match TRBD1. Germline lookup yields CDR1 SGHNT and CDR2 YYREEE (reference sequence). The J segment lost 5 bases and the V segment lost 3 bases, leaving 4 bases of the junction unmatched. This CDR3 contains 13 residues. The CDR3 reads CASSSGQRETQYF. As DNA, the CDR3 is TGTGCCAGCAGCTCGGGACAGAGGGAGACCCAGTACTTC.

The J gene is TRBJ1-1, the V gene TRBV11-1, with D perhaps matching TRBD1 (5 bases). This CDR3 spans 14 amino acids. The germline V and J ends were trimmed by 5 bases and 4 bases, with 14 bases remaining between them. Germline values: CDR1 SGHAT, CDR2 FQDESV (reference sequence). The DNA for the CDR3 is TGTGCCAGCAGCCCACCCCCCGGGGCCACTGAAGCTTTCTTT. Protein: CASSPPPGATEAFF.

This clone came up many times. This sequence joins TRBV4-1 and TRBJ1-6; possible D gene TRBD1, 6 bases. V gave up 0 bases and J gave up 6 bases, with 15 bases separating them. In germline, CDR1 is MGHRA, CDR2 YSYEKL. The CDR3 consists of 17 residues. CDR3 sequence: CASSQEAGGAGNSPLHF. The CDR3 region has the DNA TGCGCCAGCAGCCAAGAGGCTGGGGGCGCAGGTAATTCACCCCTCCACTTT.

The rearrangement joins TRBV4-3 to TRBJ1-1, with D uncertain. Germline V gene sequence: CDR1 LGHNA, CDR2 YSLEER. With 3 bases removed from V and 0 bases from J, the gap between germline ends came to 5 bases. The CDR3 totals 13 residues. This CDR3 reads CASSQGMNTEAFF. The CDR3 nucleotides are TGCGCCAGCAGCCAGGGGATGAACACTGAAGCTTTCTTT.

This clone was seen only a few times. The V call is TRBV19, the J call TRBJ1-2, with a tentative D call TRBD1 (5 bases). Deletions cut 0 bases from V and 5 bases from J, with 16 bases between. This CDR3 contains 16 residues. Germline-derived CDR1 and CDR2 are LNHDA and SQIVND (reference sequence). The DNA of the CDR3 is TGTGCCAGTAGTATAGATCTAACCACGGGACGATATGGCTACACCTTC. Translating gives CASSIDLTTGRYGYTF.

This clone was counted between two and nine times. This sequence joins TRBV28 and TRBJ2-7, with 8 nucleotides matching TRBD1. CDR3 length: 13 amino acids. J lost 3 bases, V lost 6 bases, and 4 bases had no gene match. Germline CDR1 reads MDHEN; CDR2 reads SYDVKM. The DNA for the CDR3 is TGTGCCAGCAGGGACACAGGGGGCTACGAGCAGTACTTC. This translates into CASRDTGGYEQYF.

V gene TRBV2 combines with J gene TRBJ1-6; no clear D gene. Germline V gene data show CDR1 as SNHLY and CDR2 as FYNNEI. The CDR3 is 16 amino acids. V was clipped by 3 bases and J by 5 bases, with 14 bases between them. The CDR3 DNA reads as TGTGCCAGCAGTGACACCCTCCTTCGTAATAATTCACCCCTCCACTTT. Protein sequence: CASSDTLLRNNSPLHF.

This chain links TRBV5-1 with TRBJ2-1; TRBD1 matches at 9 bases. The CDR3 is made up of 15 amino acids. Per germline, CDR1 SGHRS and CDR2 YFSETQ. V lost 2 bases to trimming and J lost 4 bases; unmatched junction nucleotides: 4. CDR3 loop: CASSFMGQGYNEQFF. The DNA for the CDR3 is TGCGCCAGCAGCTTTATGGGACAGGGATACAATGAGCAGTTCTTC.

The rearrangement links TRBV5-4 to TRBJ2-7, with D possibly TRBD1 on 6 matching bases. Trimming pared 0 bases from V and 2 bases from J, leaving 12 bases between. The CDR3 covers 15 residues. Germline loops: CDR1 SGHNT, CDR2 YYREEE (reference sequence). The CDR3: CASSLAQGNTYEQYF. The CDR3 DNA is TGTGCCAGCAGCTTGGCGCAGGGGAATACCTACGAGCAGTACTTC. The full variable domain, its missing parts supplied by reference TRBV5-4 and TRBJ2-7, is ETGVTQSPTHLIKTRGQQVTLRCSSQSGHNTVSWYQQALGQGPQFIFQYYREEENGRGNFPPRFSGLQFPNYSSELNVNALELDDSALYLCASSLAQGNTYEQYFGPGTRLTVT.

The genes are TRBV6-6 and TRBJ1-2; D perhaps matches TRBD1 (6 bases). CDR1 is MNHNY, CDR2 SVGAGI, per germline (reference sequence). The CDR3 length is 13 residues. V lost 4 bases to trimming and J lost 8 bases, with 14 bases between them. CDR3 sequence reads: CASSFTGQGGYTF. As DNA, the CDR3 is TGTGCCAGCAGTTTCACAGGGCAAGGAGGCTACACCTTC.

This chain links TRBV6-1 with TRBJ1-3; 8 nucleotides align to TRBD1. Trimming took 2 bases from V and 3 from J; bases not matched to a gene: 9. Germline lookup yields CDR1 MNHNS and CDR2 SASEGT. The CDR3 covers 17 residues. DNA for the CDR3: TGTGCCAGCAGTGAACGGCCCGGACAGGGCGTTGGAAACACCATATATTTT. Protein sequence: CASSERPGQGVGNTIYF.

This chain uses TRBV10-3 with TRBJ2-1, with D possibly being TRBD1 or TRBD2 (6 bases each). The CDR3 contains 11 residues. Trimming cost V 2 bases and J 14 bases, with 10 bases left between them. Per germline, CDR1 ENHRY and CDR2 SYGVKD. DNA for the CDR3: TGTGCCATCAGTGAGGGAGGGGGGAAGTTCTTC. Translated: CAISEGGGKFF.

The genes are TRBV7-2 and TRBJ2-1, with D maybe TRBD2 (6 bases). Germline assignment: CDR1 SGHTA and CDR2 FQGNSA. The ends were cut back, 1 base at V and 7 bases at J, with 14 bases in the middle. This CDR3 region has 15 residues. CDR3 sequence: CASSLGAGPRNEQFF. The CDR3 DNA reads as TGTGCCAGCAGCTTAGGGGCGGGGCCGAGGAATGAGCAGTTCTTC.

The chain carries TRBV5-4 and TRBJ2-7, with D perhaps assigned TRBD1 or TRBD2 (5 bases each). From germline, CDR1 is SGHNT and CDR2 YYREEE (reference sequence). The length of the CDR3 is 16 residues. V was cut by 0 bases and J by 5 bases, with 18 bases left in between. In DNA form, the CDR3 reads TGTGCCAGCAGCTTGGGAACGGGGCTCGGTGGCGACGAGCAGTACTTC. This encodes CASSLGTGLGGDEQYF.

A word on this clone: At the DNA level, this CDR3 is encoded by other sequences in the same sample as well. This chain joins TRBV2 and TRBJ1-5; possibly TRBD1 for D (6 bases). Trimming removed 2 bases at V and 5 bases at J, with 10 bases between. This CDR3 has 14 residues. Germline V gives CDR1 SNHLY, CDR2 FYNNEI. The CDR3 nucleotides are TGTGCCAGCAGTGAATGGGGGCGGGATCAGCCCCAGCATTTT. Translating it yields CASSEWGRDQPQHF. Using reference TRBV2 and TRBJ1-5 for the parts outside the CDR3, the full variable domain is EPEVTQTPSHQVTQMGQEVILRCVPISNHLYFYWYRQILGQKVEFLVSFYNNEISEKSEIFDDQFSVERPDGSNFTLKIRSTKLEDSAMYFCASSEWGRDQPQHFGDGTRLSIL.

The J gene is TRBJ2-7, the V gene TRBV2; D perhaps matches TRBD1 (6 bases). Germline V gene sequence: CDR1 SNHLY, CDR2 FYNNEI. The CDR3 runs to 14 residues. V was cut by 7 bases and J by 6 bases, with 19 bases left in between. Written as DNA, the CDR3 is TGTGCCAGCACCTGGGACACGCTAACAGGCGAGCAGTACTTC. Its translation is CASTWDTLTGEQYF. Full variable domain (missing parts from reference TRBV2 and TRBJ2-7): EPEVTQTPSHQVTQMGQEVILRCVPISNHLYFYWYRQILGQKVEFLVSFYNNEISEKSEIFDDQFSVERPDGSNFTLKIRSTKLEDSAMYFCASTWDTLTGEQYFGPGTRLTVT.

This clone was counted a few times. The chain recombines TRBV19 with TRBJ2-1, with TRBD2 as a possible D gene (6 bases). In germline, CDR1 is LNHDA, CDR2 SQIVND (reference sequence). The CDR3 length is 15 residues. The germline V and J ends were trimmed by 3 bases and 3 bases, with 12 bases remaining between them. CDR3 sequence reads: CASSMVLAGYNEQFF. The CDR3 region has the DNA TGTGCCAGTAGTATGGTACTAGCCGGCTACAATGAGCAGTTCTTC.

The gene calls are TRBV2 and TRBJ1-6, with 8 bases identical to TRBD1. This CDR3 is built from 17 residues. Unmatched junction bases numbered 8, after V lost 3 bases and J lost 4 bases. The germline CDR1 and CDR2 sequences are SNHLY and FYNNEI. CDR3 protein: CASSDLPRQGYNSPLHF. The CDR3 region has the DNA TGTGCCAGCAGTGACCTCCCCCGACAGGGGTATAATTCACCCCTCCACTTT.

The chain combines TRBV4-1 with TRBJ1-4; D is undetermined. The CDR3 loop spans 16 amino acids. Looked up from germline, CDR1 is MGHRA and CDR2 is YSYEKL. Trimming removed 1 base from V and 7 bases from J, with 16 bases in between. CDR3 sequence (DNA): TGCGCCAGCAGCCAAGTTGGAAGGGTTTCGTTTGAAAAACTGTTTTTT. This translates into CASSQVGRVSFEKLFF.